Shown below are 6 T cell receptor beta chains from a single sample sequenced in a study of cytomegalovirus exposure and HLA in healthy donors. PCR amplification relied on 60 Vbeta primers (plus 13 Jbeta primers). Sequencing used immunoSEQ multiplex PCR; TCRdb keeps in-frame clones, though not all of them. This table holds 95,000 to 150,000 clones, roughly 80% found once. The specimen sequenced was PBMCs. The receptors were sampled from a young man in good health and CMV-seropositive.

The V and J genes are TRBV18 and TRBJ2-7, with 16 bases lining up with TRBD2. Germline V gene sequence: CDR1 KGHSH, CDR2 LQKENI. With 3 bases clipped from V and 2 bases from J, the junction kept 1 base outside the gene matches. The CDR3 extends over 16 amino acids. Here the CDR3 DNA reads TGTGCCAGCTCACCGGGACTAGCGGGAGGGCCCTACGAGCAGTACTTC. Amino acid sequence: CASSPGLAGGPYEQYF.

The chain recombines TRBV9 with TRBJ2-5; D ambiguous. V was shortened by 9 bases and J by 11 bases, with 23 bases between the two germline ends. In germline, CDR1 is SGDLS, CDR2 YYNGEE. CDR3 length: 13 amino acids. DNA of the CDR3: TGTGCCACACACCCCCCGAGGTTTTCCCCTCAGTACTTC. It specifies CATHPPRFSPQYF.

The sample holds a few counts of this clone. The DNA for the CDR3 is TGTGCCAGCTCACCCTCGGGGGGGAACGAGCAGTACTTC. Its translation: CASSPSGGNEQYF. The chain couples TRBV18 to TRBJ2-7, with TRBD2 matching 8 bases. The CDR3 has 13 amino acids. Trimming at V came to 3 bases and at J to 5 bases, leaving 3 bases not matched to a gene. In germline, CDR1 is KGHSH, CDR2 LQKENI.

This chain joins TRBV6-5 and TRBJ2-7; D gene unclear. CDR3 length equals 14 residues. Germline values: CDR1 MNHEY, CDR2 SVGAGI. The germline V and J ends were trimmed by 0 bases and 0 bases, with 6 bases remaining between them. CDR3 DNA sequence: TGTGCCAGCAGTTACTCGAGGAGCTCCTACGAGCAGTACTTC. This codes for CASSYSRSSYEQYF.

The gene calls are TRBV6-1 and TRBJ1-2; 7 bases line up with TRBD1. Germline V gene lookup returns CDR1 MNHNS and CDR2 SASEGT. The length of the CDR3 is 12 residues. V shed 8 bases, J shed 8 bases, and the junction held 8 bases outside the gene matches. The CDR3 reads CASRDSVVGYTF. The CDR3 DNA follows: TGTGCCAGCCGGGACAGCGTGGTGGGCTACACCTTC.

The chain links TRBV19 to TRBJ2-5; 16 nucleotides line up with TRBD2. This CDR3 is built from 17 residues. The germline V gene encodes CDR1 LNHDA and CDR2 SQIVND (reference sequence). The V gene end was trimmed by 6 bases and the J gene end by 5 bases; junction bases not matched to a gene: 9. The chain's CDR3 is CASSRGTSGRGRETQYF. DNA of the CDR3: TGTGCCAGTAGCCGAGGGACTAGCGGGAGGGGAAGGGAGACCCAGTACTTC.